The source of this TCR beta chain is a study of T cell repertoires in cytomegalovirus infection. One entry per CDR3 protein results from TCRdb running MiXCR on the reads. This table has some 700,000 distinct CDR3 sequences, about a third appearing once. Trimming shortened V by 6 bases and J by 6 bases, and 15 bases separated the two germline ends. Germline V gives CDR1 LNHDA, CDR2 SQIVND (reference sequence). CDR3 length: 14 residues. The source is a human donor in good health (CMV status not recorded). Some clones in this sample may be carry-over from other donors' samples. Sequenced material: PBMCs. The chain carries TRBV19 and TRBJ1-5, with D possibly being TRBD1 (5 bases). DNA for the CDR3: TGTGCCAGTAGCATTGGGGGTTTGGGTCAGCCCCAGCATTTT. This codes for CASSIGGLGQPQHF.